This T cell receptor beta chain was identified in a study of T-cell memory formation after mild COVID-19. Germline loops: CDR1 MNHEY, CDR2 SMNVEV (reference sequence). This CDR3 comprises 16 residues. V lost 0 bases to trimming and J lost 9 bases; unmatched junction nucleotides: 8. MiXCR, applied by TCRdb to the 5' RACE reads, yields one record per CDR3 protein. This sample has around 7,000 distinct CDR3 sequences, with around 32% found just once. This clonotype has a count of ten or more. The V and J genes are TRBV27 and TRBJ1-6; 7 nucleotides match TRBD1. The sequenced material came from PBMCs or a T cell subset sorted from them (not recorded which). The TCR originated in an adult woman who had mild COVID-19 (a few samples of this study predate the infection). Cell type and time point are not known. This CDR3 reads CASSLSAGGIGSPLHF. CDR3 DNA: TGTGCCAGCAGTTTATCGGCAGGGGGGATCGGTTCACCCCTCCACTTT.